These T cell receptor beta chains were read from a single sample in a study of beta chain features in type 1 diabetes. Measured with immunoSEQ multiplex PCR; TCRdb has only the in-frame clones, and not every one. This sample has 310,000 or so clones, with 8% found just once. The sequenced sample consisted of central memory CD4+ T cells from blood. These receptors all come from a woman in her late teens or twenties in good health. Both conserved end residues are part of each CDR3. The order of the fields is D gene, J gene, clone size, V gene, CDR3 protein, CDR3 DNA. D genes are given only for firm matches. Clone size is given for some rows only: seen once, a few or many times, or a class if the clone is expanded.

TRBD2 | TRBJ2-3 | many | TRBV29-1 | CSSKREAATDTQYF | TGCAGCTCTAAGCGGGAGGCGGCCACAGATACGCAGTATTTT
TRBD1 | TRBJ2-7 | NA | TRBV28 | CASGDSYEQYF | TGTGCCAGCGGGGACAGCTACGAGCAGTACTTC
NA | TRBJ2-1 | many | TRBV5-1 | CASSSNGGHSYNEQFF | TGCGCCAGCAGCTCTAATGGCGGGCACTCCTACAATGAGCAGTTCTTC
TRBD1 | TRBJ2-5 | NA | TRBV6-1 | CASSVGQGAAWETQYF | TGTGCCAGCAGTGTCGGACAGGGGGCAGCCTGGGAGACCCAGTACTTC
NA | TRBJ1-2 | NA | TRBV25-1 | CASSDQEGWDGYTF | TGTGCCAGCAGTGATCAGGAGGGTTGGGATGGCTACACCTTC
NA | TRBJ1-1 | few | TRBV18 | CASSKGTRVTEAFF | TGTGCCAGCTCAAAGGGGACACGGGTCACTGAAGCTTTCTTT
TRBD1 | TRBJ2-3 | many | TRBV2 | CASSRQGLNTDTQYF | TGTGCCAGCAGCCGACAGGGGCTAAACACAGATACGCAGTATTTT
NA | TRBJ2-2 | few | TRBV6-5 | CASIQSSRTGELFF | TGTGCCAGCATCCAGTCGTCTCGCACCGGGGAGCTGTTTTTT
NA | TRBJ2-7 | many | TRBV16 | CASSRGDSLHEQYF | TGTGCCAGCAGCCGCGGGGATTCTCTCCACGAGCAGTACTTC
TRBD2 | TRBJ2-1 | NA | TRBV28 | CASSLLAGRRFGNEQFF | TGTGCCAGCAGTTTATTAGCGGGACGGAGATTTGGAAATGAGCAGTTCTTC
NA | TRBJ1-1 | NA | TRBV25-1 | CASSDRGAGSVTEAFF | TGTGCCAGCAGTGATCGCGGGGCAGGGTCGGTGACTGAAGCTTTCTTT
NA | TRBJ1-1 | NA | TRBV11-1 | CASSLWVGTEAFF | TGTGCCAGCAGCTTATGGGTGGGCACTGAAGCTTTCTTT
TRBD2 | TRBJ2-7 | few | TRBV4-3 | CASSQELGTSGRVYEQYF | TGCGCCAGCAGCCAAGAGTTGGGGACTAGCGGGAGGGTCTACGAGCAGTACTTC
NA | TRBJ1-1 | few | TRBV29-1 | CSVDRGMNTEAFF | TGCAGCGTTGATAGGGGAATGAACACTGAAGCTTTCTTT
TRBD1 | TRBJ2-6 | NA | TRBV7-9 | CASTRDRVNGANVLTF | TGTGCCAGCACCCGGGACAGGGTTAATGGGGCCAACGTCCTGACTTTC
NA | TRBJ1-2 | many | TRBV28 | CASRLGAGHGYTF | TGTGCCAGCAGACTAGGGGCCGGCCATGGCTACACCTTC
TRBD1 | TRBJ2-5 | few | TRBV28 | CASIQGEGRETQYF | TGTGCCAGCATCCAGGGGGAAGGGCGGGAGACCCAGTACTTC
TRBD2 | TRBJ2-2 | NA | TRBV7-6 | CASSLVPSGRNTGELFF | TGTGCCAGCAGCTTAGTGCCTAGCGGGAGAAACACCGGGGAGCTGTTTTTT
TRBD1 | TRBJ2-1 | few | TRBV5-1 | CASSQQGAGYNEQFF | TGCGCCAGCAGCCAACAGGGGGCTGGCTACAATGAGCAGTTCTTC
TRBD2 | TRBJ2-5 | few | TRBV20-1 | CSSSGKQTQYF | TGCAGTTCGAGCGGGAAACAGACCCAGTACTTC
TRBD2 | TRBJ2-5 | NA | TRBV29-1 | CSAVGLAGESQETQYF | TGCAGCGCCGTCGGACTAGCGGGAGAATCTCAAGAGACCCAGTACTTC
NA | TRBJ2-5 | NA | TRBV10-1 | CASSLRAGGTQYF | TGCGCCAGCAGCCTAAGGGCCGGGGGGACCCAGTACTTC
NA | TRBJ1-2 | NA | TRBV19 | CASSTPRNRASYTF | TGTGCCAGTAGTACCCCCAGGAACAGGGCGAGCTACACCTTC
TRBD1 | TRBJ2-5 | many | TRBV11-2 | CASSLTGQGLGETQYF | TGTGCCAGCAGCTTAACAGGACAGGGACTTGGAGAGACCCAGTACTTC
NA | TRBJ2-2 | few | TRBV10-3 | CAISEPSGNTGELFF | TGTGCCATCAGTGAACCCAGTGGGAACACCGGGGAGCTGTTTTTT